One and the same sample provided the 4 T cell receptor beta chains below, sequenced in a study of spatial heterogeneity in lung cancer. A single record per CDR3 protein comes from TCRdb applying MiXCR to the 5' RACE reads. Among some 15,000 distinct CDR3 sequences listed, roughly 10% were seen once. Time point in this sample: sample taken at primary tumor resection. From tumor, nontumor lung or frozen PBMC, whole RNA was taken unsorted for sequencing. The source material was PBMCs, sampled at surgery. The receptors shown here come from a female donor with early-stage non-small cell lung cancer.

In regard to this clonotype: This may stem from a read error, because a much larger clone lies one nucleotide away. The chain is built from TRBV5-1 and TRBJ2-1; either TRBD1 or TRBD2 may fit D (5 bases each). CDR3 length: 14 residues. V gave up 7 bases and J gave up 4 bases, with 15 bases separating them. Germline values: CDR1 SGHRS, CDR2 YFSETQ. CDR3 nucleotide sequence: TGCGCCAGCGAGGGTAAGGGGATTTACAATGAGCAGTTCTTC. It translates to CASEGKGIYNEQFF. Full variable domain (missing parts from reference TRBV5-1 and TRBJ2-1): KAGVTQTPRYLIKTRGQQVTLSCSPISGHRSVSWYQQTPGQGLQFLFEYFSETQRNKGNFPGRFSGRQFSNSRSEMNVSTLELGDSALYLCASEGKGIYNEQFFGPGTRLTVL.

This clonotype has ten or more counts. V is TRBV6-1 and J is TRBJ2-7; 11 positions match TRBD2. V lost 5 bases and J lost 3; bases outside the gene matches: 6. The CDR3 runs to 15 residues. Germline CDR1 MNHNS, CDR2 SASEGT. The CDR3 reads CASSLTSGGRYEQYF. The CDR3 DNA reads TGTGCCAGCAGTTTAACTAGCGGGGGCCGCTACGAGCAGTACTTC.

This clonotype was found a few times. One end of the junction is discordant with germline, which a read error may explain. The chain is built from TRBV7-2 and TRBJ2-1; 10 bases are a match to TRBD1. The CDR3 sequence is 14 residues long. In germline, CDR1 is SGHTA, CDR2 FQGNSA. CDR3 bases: TGTGCCAGCAGCTTAGGGGTCGGACAGGGGGGAATGCCGTTC. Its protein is CASSLGVGQGGMPF.

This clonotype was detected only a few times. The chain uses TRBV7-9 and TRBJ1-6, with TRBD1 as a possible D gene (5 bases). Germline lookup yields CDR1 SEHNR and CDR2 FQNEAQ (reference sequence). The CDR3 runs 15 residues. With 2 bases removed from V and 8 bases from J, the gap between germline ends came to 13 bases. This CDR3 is CASSLSQGVHSPLHF. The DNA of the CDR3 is TGTGCCAGCAGCTTATCGCAGGGTGTACATTCACCCCTCCACTTT.